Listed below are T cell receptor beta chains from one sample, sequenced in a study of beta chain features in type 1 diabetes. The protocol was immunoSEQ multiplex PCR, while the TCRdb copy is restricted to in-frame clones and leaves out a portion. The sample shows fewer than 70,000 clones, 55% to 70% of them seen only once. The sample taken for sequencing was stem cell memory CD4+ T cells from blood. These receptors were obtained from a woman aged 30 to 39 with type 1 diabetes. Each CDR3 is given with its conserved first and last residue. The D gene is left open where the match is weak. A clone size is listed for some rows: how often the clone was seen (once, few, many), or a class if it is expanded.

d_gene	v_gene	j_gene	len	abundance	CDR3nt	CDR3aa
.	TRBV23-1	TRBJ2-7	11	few	TGCGCCAGCAGTCGACTAGACGGGCAGTACTTC	CASSRLDGQYF
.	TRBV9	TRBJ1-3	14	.	TGTGCCAGCAGCGCCCAGGTAGATGGAAACACCATATATTTT	CASSAQVDGNTIYF
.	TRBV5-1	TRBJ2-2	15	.	TGCGCCAGCAGCTTAGGGCGGGCGCTTACGGGGGAGCTGTTTTTT	CASSLGRALTGELFF
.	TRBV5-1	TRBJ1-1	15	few	TGCGCCAGCACCACAGGGTCCCTTATGAACACTGAAGCTTTCTTT	CASTTGSLMNTEAFF
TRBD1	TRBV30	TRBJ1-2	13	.	TGTGCCTGGAGTTCTACAGGGGGCTCTGGCTACACCTTC	CAWSSTGGSGYTF
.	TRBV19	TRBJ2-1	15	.	TGTGCCAGTAGTAAATCCCCCCAGTTGCATGGTGAGCAGTTCTTC	CASSKSPQLHGEQFF
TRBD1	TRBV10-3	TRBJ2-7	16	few	TGTGCCATCAGTGAGTCGACCGGACAGGGGAGCTACGAGCAGTACTTC	CAISESTGQGSYEQYF
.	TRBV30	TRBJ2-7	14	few	TGTGCCTGGAGTGTAGGCAGGGGATCCGCCGAGCAGTACTTC	CAWSVGRGSAEQYF
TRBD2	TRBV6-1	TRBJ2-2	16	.	TGTGCCAGCAGTGGGCTAGCGGCAACGAACACCGGGGAGCTGTTTTTT	CASSGLAATNTGELFF
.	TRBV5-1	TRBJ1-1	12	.	TGCGCCAGCAGCTCAGGGGCCCCTGAAGCTTTCTTT	CASSSGAPEAFF
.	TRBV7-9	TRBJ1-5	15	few	TGTGCCAGCAGCTTCGGCGGATCCAACAATCAGCCCCAGCATTTT	CASSFGGSNNQPQHF
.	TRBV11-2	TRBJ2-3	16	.	TGTGCCAGCAGCTTATTGATAGCAGACTCCACAGATACGCAGTATTTT	CASSLLIADSTDTQYF
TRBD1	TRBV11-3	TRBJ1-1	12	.	TGTGCCAGCAGCCAAGACAGGGGTGAAGCTTTCTTT	CASSQDRGEAFF
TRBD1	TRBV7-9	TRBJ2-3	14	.	TGTGCCAGCAGCTCAGGACAGGGTCTAGATACGCAGTATTTT	CASSSGQGLDTQYF
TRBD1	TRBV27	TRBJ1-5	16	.	TGTGCCAGCAGAACAAACCTGGGACAGAGCAATCAGCCCCAGCATTTT	CASRTNLGQSNQPQHF
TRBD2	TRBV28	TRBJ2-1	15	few	TGTGCCAGCAGTTCGCCGGGACTAACAGCCAATGAGCAGTTCTTC	CASSSPGLTANEQFF
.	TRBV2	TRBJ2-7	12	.	TGTGCCAGCAGTGAAAGGGGGTACGAGCAGTACTTC	CASSERGYEQYF